Listed below are T cell receptor beta chains from one sample, sequenced in a study of molecular identifiers for immune sequencing clone quantification. TCRdb itself ran the PCR reads through MiXCR, one entry per CDR3 protein. Of 88,000 or so distinct CDR3 sequences listed, 21% are singletons. Sequencing was carried out using naive CD8+ T cells from blood, with Jurkat cell RNA spiked in. These receptors were taken from a human donor in good health. Some libraries in this study had Jurkat cell RNA spiked in. The CDR3 runs from the conserved cysteine through the conserved F or W. A D gene is named only where the DNA matches it firmly. Clone size is shown for a subset of rows, as once, few, many or a class of expanded clone.

>NA|TRBJ2-3|NA|TRBV4-3
TGCGCCAGCAGCCAATCTCGTAGCACAGATACGCAGTATTTT
CASSQSRSTDTQYF
>NA|TRBJ2-3|many|TRBV7-2
TGTGCCAGCAGCTCCATATCTTACACAGATACGCAGTATTTT
CASSSISYTDTQYF
>NA|TRBJ1-2|many|TRBV5-4
TGTGCCAGCAGCCCAGGGGCCCTTAACTATGGCTACACCTTC
CASSPGALNYGYTF
>TRBD1|TRBJ1-1|many|TRBV5-1
TGCGCCAGCAGCGGGCCCCGGACAGGGCTGAACACTGAAGCTTTCTTT
CASSGPRTGLNTEAFF
>NA|TRBJ2-2|few|TRBV3-1
TGTGCCAGCAGCCCGGGACCGCGGACCGGGGAGCTGTTTTTT
CASSPGPRTGELFF
>NA|TRBJ2-7|many|TRBV28
TGTGCCAGCAGTTTGGAGGGTTACGAGCAGTACTTC
CASSLEGYEQYF
>TRBD1|TRBJ2-7|many|TRBV19
TGTGCCAGTAGTATACGGGGGACAGGGGTTTACGAGCAGTACTTC
CASSIRGTGVYEQYF
>NA|TRBJ2-2|many|TRBV7-6
TGTGCCAGCAGCCAATTCACTGCCGGGACAAAGATGAACACCGGGGAGCTGTTTTTT
CASSQFTAGTKMNTGELFF
>TRBD1|TRBJ2-5|many|TRBV29-1
TGCAGCGCCGATCAGGGGGCTGGAGAGACCCAGTACTTC
CSADQGAGETQYF
>TRBD2|TRBJ2-7|many|TRBV7-8
TGTGCCAGCAGCTCTATTTTAGCGGGGGGGAGCTACGAGCAGTACTTC
CASSSILAGGSYEQYF
>NA|TRBJ2-7|many|TRBV5-1
TGCGCCAGCAGCCCCGGACTGAGCTACAGTCCCTACGAGCAGTACTTC
CASSPGLSYSPYEQYF
>TRBD2|TRBJ2-3|many|TRBV28
TGTGCCAGCACCATCGGCGGGAGTAGGGCAGATACGCAGTATTTT
CASTIGGSRADTQYF
>NA|TRBJ2-1|many|TRBV6-5
TGTGCCAGCAGTTATGGGAATGAGCAGTTCTTC
CASSYGNEQFF
>TRBD1|TRBJ2-7|many|TRBV25-1
TGTGCCAGCAGAGACACAGGGGCCTACGAGCAGTACTTC
CASRDTGAYEQYF
>TRBD1|TRBJ1-1|many|TRBV6-2/TRBV6-3
TGTGCCAGCAGTTACTCGACTAGGACAGGGGACACTGAAGCTTTCTTT
CASSYSTRTGDTEAFF
>NA|TRBJ1-1|NA|TRBV6-1
TGTGCCAGCAGGTACCCCCGGGGGGGAGGGACTGAAGCTTTCTTT
CASRYPRGGGTEAFF
>TRBD1|TRBJ1-5|many|TRBV6-1
TGTGCCAGCAGTGATCTGGGACAGCACAATCAGCCCCAGCATTTT
CASSDLGQHNQPQHF
>NA|TRBJ1-1|NA|TRBV19
TGTGCCACCCGGCCGGGGAACACTGAAGCTTTCTTT
CATRPGNTEAFF
>NA|TRBJ1-5|NA|TRBV27
TGTGCCAGCAGTTTCGGGGGTGGGAGCAATCAGCCCCAGCATTTT
CASSFGGGSNQPQHF
>NA|TRBJ1-1|few|TRBV18
TGTGCCAGCTCGCCAGACATTTCCACTGAAGCTTTCTTT
CASSPDISTEAFF
>NA|TRBJ2-7|many|TRBV7-9
TGTGCCAGCAGCGTGCCTAACTCCGCTGGCGAGCAGTACTTC
CASSVPNSAGEQYF
>TRBD1|TRBJ2-1|many|TRBV30
TGTGCCTGGGGGACAGCCAATGAGCAGTTCTTC
CAWGTANEQFF
>NA|TRBJ1-1|many|TRBV12-3/TRBV12-4
TGTGCCAGCAGTTTAGTGAGAGGGGGACTCACTGAAGCTTTCTTT
CASSLVRGGLTEAFF
>NA|TRBJ1-6|NA|TRBV20-1
TGCAGTGCTCGGGACTTGAGAATTAGCTCCTATAATTCACCCCTCCACTTT
CSARDLRISSYNSPLHF
>TRBD1|TRBJ2-6|once|TRBV6-5
TGTGCCAGCAGCGGGACAGGGGGCGGTGGGGCCAACGTCCTGACTTTC
CASSGTGGGGANVLTF
>TRBD1|TRBJ2-7|NA|TRBV27
TGTGCCAGCAGTTTGACAGGGGGTATAGAGCAGTACTTC
CASSLTGGIEQYF
>NA|TRBJ2-7|many|TRBV28
TGTGCCAGCAGTTTTCGCGGGCCAAACTACGAGCAGTACTTC
CASSFRGPNYEQYF
>NA|TRBJ2-3|many|TRBV20-1
TGCAGTGCTAGAGTGCTCTCGGATACGCAGTATTTT
CSARVLSDTQYF
>TRBD2|TRBJ2-2|NA|TRBV2
TGTGCCAGCGAGACTAGCGGGGGTAGCACCGGGGAGCTGTTTTTT
CASETSGGSTGELFF
>NA|TRBJ2-7|few|TRBV6-2/TRBV6-3
TGTGCCAGCAGTGCCGGGACATCACTGTACGAGCAGTACTTC
CASSAGTSLYEQYF
>TRBD1|TRBJ2-7|many|TRBV7-9
TGTGCCAGCAGCCCCAGGACAGGCTACGAGCAGTACTTC
CASSPRTGYEQYF
>NA|TRBJ2-5|many|TRBV29-1
TGCAGCGTTGTAGGGGCCATTCACGGACTACAAGAGACCCAGTACTTC
CSVVGAIHGLQETQYF
>TRBD2|TRBJ2-3|many|TRBV11-2
TGTGCCAGCAGCCCCTCGGGACTAGCCAGCACAGATACGCAGTATTTT
CASSPSGLASTDTQYF
>NA|TRBJ2-7|many|TRBV6-5
TGTGCCAGCAGTTACGGAGGCGAGCAGTACTTC
CASSYGGEQYF
>NA|TRBJ2-7|few|TRBV20-1
TGCAGTGCTAGAGATAATCCGGGGACCGGCGAGCAGTACTTC
CSARDNPGTGEQYF
>NA|TRBJ2-1|NA|TRBV6-5
TGTGCCAGCAGTTACAACCGGCTTACAGCCTACAATGAGCAGTTCTTC
CASSYNRLTAYNEQFF
>NA|TRBJ1-1|many|TRBV2
TGTGCCAGCAGCCTAGGACAGAACCCGGGTACTGAAGCTTTCTTT
CASSLGQNPGTEAFF
>TRBD2|TRBJ2-7|NA|TRBV12-3/TRBV12-4
TGTGCCAGCAGCCCCGGGACTAGCGGAACTACCTACGAGCAGTACTTC
CASSPGTSGTTYEQYF